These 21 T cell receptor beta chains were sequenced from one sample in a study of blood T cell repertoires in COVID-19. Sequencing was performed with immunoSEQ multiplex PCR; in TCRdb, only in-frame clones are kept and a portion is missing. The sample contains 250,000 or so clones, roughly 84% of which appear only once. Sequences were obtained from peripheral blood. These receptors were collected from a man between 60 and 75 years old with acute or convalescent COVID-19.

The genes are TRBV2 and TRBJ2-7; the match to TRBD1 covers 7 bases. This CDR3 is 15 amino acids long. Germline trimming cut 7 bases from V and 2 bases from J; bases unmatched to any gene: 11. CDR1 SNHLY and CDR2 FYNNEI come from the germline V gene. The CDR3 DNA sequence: TGTGCCAGCACCCTCACAGGGGCAGTGCCCTACGAGCAGTACTTC. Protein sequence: CASTLTGAVPYEQYF.

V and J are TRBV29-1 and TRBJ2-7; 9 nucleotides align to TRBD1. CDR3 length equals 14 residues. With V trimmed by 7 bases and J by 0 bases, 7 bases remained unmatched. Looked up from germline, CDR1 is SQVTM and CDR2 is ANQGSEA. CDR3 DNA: TGCAGCGCCCTTGGGACAGGGTCCTCCTACGAGCAGTACTTC. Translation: CSALGTGSSYEQYF.

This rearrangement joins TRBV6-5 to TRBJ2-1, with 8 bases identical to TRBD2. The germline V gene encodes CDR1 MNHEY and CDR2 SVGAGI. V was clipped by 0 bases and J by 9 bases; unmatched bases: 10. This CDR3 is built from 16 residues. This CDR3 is CASSYSTGLVISEQFF. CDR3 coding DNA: TGTGCCAGCAGTTACTCGACGGGACTAGTAATTTCTGAGCAGTTCTTC.

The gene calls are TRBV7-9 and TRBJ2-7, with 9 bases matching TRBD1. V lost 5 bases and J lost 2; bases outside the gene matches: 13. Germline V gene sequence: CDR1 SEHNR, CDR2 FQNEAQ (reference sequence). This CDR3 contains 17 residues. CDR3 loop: CASSPVPGQGEPYEQYF. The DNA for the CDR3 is TGTGCCAGCAGCCCCGTCCCGGGACAGGGAGAGCCCTACGAGCAGTACTTC.

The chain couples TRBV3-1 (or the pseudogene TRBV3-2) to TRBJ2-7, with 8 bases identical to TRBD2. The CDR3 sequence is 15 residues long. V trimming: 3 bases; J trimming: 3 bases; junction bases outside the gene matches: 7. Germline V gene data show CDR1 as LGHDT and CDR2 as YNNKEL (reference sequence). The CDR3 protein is CASSQQLSGGYEQYF. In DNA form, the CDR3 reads TGTGCCAGCAGCCAGCAACTGAGCGGGGGCTACGAGCAGTACTTC.

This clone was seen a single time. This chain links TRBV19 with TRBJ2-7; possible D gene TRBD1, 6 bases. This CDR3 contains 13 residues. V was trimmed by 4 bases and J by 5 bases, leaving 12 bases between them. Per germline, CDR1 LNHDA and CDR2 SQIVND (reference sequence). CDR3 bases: TGTGCCAGTAGTACACCAGGGGAACACGAGCAGTACTTC. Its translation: CASSTPGEHEQYF.

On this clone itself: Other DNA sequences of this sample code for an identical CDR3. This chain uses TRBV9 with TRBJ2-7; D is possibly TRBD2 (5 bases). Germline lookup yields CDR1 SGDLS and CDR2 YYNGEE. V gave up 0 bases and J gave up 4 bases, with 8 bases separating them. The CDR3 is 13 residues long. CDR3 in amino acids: CASSVGTVYEQYF. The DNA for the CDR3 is TGTGCCAGCAGCGTAGGGACTGTTTACGAGCAGTACTTC.

CDR3 nucleotides: TGCGCCAGCAGCTTGGAAGGGGGCTCCTCCTATGGCTACACCTTC. Its translation is CASSLEGGSSYGYTF. The rearrangement uses TRBV5-1 and TRBJ1-2; 7 bases line up with TRBD1. With V trimmed by 0 bases and J by 4 bases, 6 bases remained unmatched. The CDR3 consists of 15 residues. In germline, CDR1 is SGHRS, CDR2 YFSETQ.

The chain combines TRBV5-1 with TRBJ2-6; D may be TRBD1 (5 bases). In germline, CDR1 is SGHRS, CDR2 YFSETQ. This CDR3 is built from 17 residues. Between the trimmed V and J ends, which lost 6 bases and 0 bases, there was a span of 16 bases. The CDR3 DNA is TGCGCCAGCACCGGGTGGGGCCCAAGCTCTGGGGCCAACGTCCTGACTTTC. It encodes CASTGWGPSSGANVLTF. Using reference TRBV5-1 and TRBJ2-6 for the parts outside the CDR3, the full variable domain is KAGVTQTPRYLIKTRGQQVTLSCSPISGHRSVSWYQQTPGQGLQFLFEYFSETQRNKGNFPGRFSGRQFSNSRSEMNVSTLELGDSALYLCASTGWGPSSGANVLTFGAGSRLTVL.

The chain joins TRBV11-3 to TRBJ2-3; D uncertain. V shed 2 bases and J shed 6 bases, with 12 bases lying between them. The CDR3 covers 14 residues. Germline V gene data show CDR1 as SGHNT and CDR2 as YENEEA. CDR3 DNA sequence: TGTGCCAGCAGCTTATCGTTGAGCTACGATACGCAGTATTTT. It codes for CASSLSLSYDTQYF.

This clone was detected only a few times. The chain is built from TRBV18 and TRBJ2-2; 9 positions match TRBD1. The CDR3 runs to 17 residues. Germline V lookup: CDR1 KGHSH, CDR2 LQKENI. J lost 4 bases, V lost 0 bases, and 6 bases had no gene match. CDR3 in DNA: TGTGCCAGCTCACCACCCATACAGGGGGCCGGCACCGGGGAGCTGTTTTTT. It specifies CASSPPIQGAGTGELFF.

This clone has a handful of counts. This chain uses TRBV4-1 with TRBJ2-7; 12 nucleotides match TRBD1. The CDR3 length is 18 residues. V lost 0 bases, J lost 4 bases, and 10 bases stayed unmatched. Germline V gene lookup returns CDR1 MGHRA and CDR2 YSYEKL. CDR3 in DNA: TGCGCCAGCAGCCAAGATAAGGGGACAGGGGGCCAGTGGTACGAGCAGTACTTC. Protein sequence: CASSQDKGTGGQWYEQYF.

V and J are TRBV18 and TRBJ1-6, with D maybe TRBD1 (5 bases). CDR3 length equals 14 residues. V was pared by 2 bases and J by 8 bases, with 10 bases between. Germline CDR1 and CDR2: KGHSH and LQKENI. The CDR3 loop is CASSPRGSDSPLHF. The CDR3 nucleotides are TGTGCCAGCTCACCAAGGGGTTCCGATTCACCCCTCCACTTT. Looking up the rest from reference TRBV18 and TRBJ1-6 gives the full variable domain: NAGVMQNPRHLVRRRGQEARLRCSPMKGHSHVYWYRQLPEEGLKFMVYLQKENIIDESGMPKERFSAEFPKEGPSILRIQQVVRGDSAAYFCASSPRGSDSPLHFGNGTRLTVT.

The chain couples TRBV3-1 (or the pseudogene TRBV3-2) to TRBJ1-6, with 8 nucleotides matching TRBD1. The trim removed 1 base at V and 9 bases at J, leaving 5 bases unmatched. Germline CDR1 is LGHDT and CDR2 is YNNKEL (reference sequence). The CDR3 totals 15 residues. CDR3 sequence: CASSQVATGGSPLHF. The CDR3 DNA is TGTGCCAGCAGCCAAGTCGCAACAGGGGGTTCACCCCTCCACTTT.

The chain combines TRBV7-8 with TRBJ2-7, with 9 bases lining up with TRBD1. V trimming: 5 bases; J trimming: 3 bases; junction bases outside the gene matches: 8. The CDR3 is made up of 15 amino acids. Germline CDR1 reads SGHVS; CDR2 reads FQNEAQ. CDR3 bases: TGTGCCAGCAGCGGACGGACAGGGGCCAACTACGAGCAGTACTTC. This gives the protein CASSGRTGANYEQYF.

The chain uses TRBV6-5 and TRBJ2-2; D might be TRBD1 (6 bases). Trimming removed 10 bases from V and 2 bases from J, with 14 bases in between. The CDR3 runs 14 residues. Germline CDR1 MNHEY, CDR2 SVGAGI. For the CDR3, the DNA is TGTGCCACCAGAGGACAGCGAAACACCGGGGAGCTGTTTTTT. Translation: CATRGQRNTGELFF.

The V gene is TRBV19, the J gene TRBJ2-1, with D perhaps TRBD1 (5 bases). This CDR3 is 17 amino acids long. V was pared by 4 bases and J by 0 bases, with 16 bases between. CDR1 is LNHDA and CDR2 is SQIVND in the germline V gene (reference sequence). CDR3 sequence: CASSTLVGQDSYNEQFF. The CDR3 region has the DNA TGTGCCAGTAGTACCCTGGTGGGGCAGGACTCCTACAATGAGCAGTTCTTC.

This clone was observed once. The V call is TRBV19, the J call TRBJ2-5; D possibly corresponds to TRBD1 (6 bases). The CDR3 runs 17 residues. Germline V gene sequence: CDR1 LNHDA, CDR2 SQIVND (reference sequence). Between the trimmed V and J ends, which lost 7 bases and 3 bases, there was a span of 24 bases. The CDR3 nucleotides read TGTGCCAGTAAACAGGGACGATCCGGGTTGGGAAAAGAGACCCAGTACTTC. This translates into CASKQGRSGLGKETQYF.

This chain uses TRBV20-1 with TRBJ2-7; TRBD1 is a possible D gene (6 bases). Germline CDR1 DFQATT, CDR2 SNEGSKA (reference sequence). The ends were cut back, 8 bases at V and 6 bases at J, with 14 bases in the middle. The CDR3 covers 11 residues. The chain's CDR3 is CSPRQAGEQYF. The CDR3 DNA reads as TGCAGTCCCAGACAGGCAGGCGAGCAGTACTTC.

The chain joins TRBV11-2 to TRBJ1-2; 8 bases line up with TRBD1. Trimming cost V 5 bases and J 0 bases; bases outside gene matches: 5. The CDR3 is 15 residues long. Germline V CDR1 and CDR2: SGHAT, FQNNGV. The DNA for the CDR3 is TGTGCCAGCAGCGTACAGGGGGAACCTAACTATGGCTACACCTTC. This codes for CASSVQGEPNYGYTF.

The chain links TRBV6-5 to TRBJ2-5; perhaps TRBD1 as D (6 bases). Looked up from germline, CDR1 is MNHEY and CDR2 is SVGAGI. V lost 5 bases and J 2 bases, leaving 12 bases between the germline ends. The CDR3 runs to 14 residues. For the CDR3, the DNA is TGTGCCAGCAGTCTCGGACAGCTTCAAGAGACCCAGTACTTC. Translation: CASSLGQLQETQYF.